Listed here is a single T cell receptor beta chain. Its antigen remains unidentified. There are 13 residues in the CDR3. Germline loops: CDR1 SGHTA, CDR2 FQGTGA. The V end was cut by 5 bases, the J end by 9 bases, with 14 bases between. The repertoire was sequenced with immunoSEQ multiplex PCR; TCRdb's copy has only in-frame clones and lacks some. The sample records 65,000 to 85,000 clones, less than 85% being singletons. The data belong to a study of cytotoxic CD8 clonotypes in ibrutinib-treated CLL. Study-level findings and limits: Upon ibrutinib response clonality rose, and upon progression it fell back toward baseline. Different sampling times were used for sustained-remission and progressing patients.

Material: PBMCs, obtained after 24 months of ibrutinib treatment. This receptor was identified in a human donor with chronic lymphocytic leukemia. The rearrangement uses TRBV7-3 and TRBJ2-1, with D possibly matching TRBD1 (5 bases). The CDR3 reads CASSTDSLGEQFF. CDR3 DNA: TGTGCCAGCAGCACAGACAGTTTAGGTGAGCAGTTCTTC.